The 8 T cell receptor beta chains below all came from one sample that was sequenced in a study of CD8+ T cells in alopecia areata. Treatment defined: oral pan-JAK inhibitor, 5-10 mg twice daily. Following RNA extraction, reverse transcription yielded cDNA that acted as the sequencing template. Only in-frame clones appear in the TCRdb table, and some are missing; sequencing was by immunoSEQ multiplex PCR. The top ten hold roughly 17% of the sample, which has tens of thousands of clones, over 70% seen once. The sequenced sample was CD8+ T cells sorted from blood, obtained around week 42, from a patient treated with tofacitinib. These TCRs come from a human donor with alopecia areata.

The rearrangement joins TRBV5-1 to TRBJ2-1; tentatively, D is TRBD1 (6 bases). CDR1 and CDR2 (germline): SGHRS, YFSETQ. The V end was cut by 6 bases, the J end by 5 bases, with 12 bases between. This CDR3 spans 13 amino acids. The CDR3 nucleotides read TGCGCCAGCACCCTAGAGGGGGACAATGAGCAGTTCTTC. This codes for CASTLEGDNEQFF.

The V call is TRBV6-1, the J call TRBJ1-5; D gene unclear. This CDR3 region has 13 residues. Germline V lookup: CDR1 MNHNS, CDR2 SASEGT. CDR3 sequence reads: CATTPKGNQPQHF. The CDR3 DNA reads TGTGCAACTACTCCCAAGGGCAATCAGCCCCAGCATTTT.

The genes are TRBV6-6 and TRBJ1-2; D is ambiguous. This CDR3 has 13 amino acids. Between the trimmed V and J ends, which lost 8 bases and 6 bases, there was a span of 16 bases. Germline V gene lookup returns CDR1 MNHNY and CDR2 SVGAGI (reference sequence). CDR3 DNA: TGTGCCAGCCTCCACACAACAACGGATGGCTACACCTTC. Protein sequence: CASLHTTTDGYTF.

This chain connects TRBV9 to TRBJ2-3, with 12 nucleotides matching TRBD2. CDR1 and CDR2 (germline): SGDLS, YYNGEE. The junction had 2 bases not matched to a gene; V was cut back by 3 bases and J by 0 bases. This CDR3 is built from 16 residues. CDR3 protein: CASSALAGGSTDTQYF. CDR3 bases: TGTGCCAGCAGCGCCCTAGCGGGGGGGAGCACAGATACGCAGTATTTT.

This clone was observed a few times. The V gene is TRBV5-4, the J gene TRBJ1-1, with D uncertain. Trimming shortened V by 3 bases and J by 7 bases, and 10 bases separated the two germline ends. The CDR3 sequence is 12 residues long. Germline CDR1 reads SGHNT; CDR2 reads YYREEE (reference sequence). This CDR3 is CASSSDTVEAFF. Here the CDR3 DNA reads TGTGCCAGCAGCTCAGACACGGTTGAAGCTTTCTTT. The full variable domain, completed using reference TRBV5-4 and TRBJ1-1, is ETGVTQSPTHLIKTRGQQVTLRCSSQSGHNTVSWYQQALGQGPQFIFQYYREEENGRGNFPPRFSGLQFPNYSSELNVNALELDDSALYLCASSSDTVEAFFGQGTRLTVV.

This clone was seen a handful of times. Written as DNA, the CDR3 is TGTGCCAGCAGTGACCCACGACTAGCGGGGAGCACAGATACGCAGTATTTT. It is translated as CASSDPRLAGSTDTQYF. The chain has TRBV6-4 and TRBJ2-3, with 11 nucleotides matching TRBD2. The ends lost 2 bases at V and 0 bases at J; junction bases unmatched: 4. The CDR3 extends over 17 amino acids. Germline-derived CDR1 and CDR2 are MRHNA and SNTAGT.

This rearrangement joins TRBV25-1 to TRBJ2-1; D is undetermined. The CDR3 runs 12 residues. The V gene's germline CDR1 is MGHDK and CDR2 SYGVNS. Trimming stripped 2 bases from V and 8 bases from J, with 7 bases between. The CDR3 spells CASSENGYEQFF. The CDR3, as DNA: TGTGCCAGCAGTGAAAATGGCTATGAGCAGTTCTTC. Combining the CDR3 with reference TRBV25-1 and TRBJ2-1 gives the whole variable domain EADIYQTPRYLVIGTGKKITLECSQTMGHDKMYWYQQDPGMELHLIHYSYGVNSTEKGDLSSESTVSRIRTEHFPLTLESARPSHTSQYLCASSENGYEQFFGPGTRLTVL.

The chain combines TRBV7-8 with TRBJ1-2, with 9 bases matching TRBD1. The CDR3 is made up of 16 amino acids. V shed 3 bases and J 8 bases; nucleotides not matched to a gene: 13. Germline V lookup: CDR1 SGHVS, CDR2 FQNEAQ. CDR3 protein: CASSFPTTGGVVGYTF. The CDR3, as DNA: TGTGCCAGCAGCTTCCCCACGACAGGGGGAGTCGTCGGCTACACCTTC.